The 16 T cell receptor gamma chains listed next were all sequenced from one sample in a study of Vδ1+ human thymocytes. Study-wide points: In the thymus, TRG and TRD repertoires looked highly polyclonal with Gaussian CDR3 lengths.

RNA was extracted from the cells and then reverse transcribed. Multiplex PCR used pooled V-gene forward primers and a constant-region reverse primer to amplify CDR3s. TCRdb re-called clones from the multiplex PCR reads using CATT. The table has several thousand gamma-chain clones, 45% to 65% seen once; the top ten hold less than 1.5%. Their antigens remain unidentified. Sequences were obtained from Vdelta1+ gamma-delta thymocytes from the thymus. This sample's subset: FACS-sorted CD3+ TCRalphabeta- TCRVdelta1+ TCRVdelta2- thymocytes. The source is a girl younger than two who had congenital heart surgery.

This clone was seen more than once but under ten times. The junction does not match germline at one end; this may be a read error. V gene TRGV3 combines with J gene TRGJ1 or TRGJ2. The germline V gene encodes CDR1 VTNTFY and CDR2 YDVSTARD (reference sequence). The CDR3 totals 12 residues. CDR3: CATWDGMNKNLF. The CDR3 coding sequence is TGTGCCACCTGGGATGGGATGAATAAGAATCTCTTT.

The V and J genes are TRGV3 and TRGJ1 or TRGJ2. Since TCRdb gives no J gene, matching the DNA to germline was used here to assign it. The CDR3 contains 12 residues. CDR1 VTNTFY and CDR2 YDVSTARD come from the germline V gene (reference sequence). J gave up 12 bases and V 0 bases, and 8 bases lay outside the gene matches. The CDR3 here is CATWDRPGRKLF. CDR3 sequence (DNA): TGTGCCACCTGGGACAGGCCGGGTCGGAAACTCTTT.

The chain carries TRGV4 and TRGJ1 or TRGJ2. No J gene was available from TCRdb, and it was assigned here by a germline match of the DNA. Germline CDR1 reads EGSTGY; CDR2 reads YDSYTSSV. This CDR3 comprises 14 residues. Trimming cost V 4 bases and J 3 bases; bases outside gene matches: 9. The CDR3 reads CATWDDTIYYKKLF. For the CDR3, the DNA is TGTGCCACCTGGGACGATACAATTTATTATAAGAAACTCTTT.

The chain is built from TRGV9 and TRGJ1 or TRGJ2. As TCRdb names no J gene, one was assigned here on the basis of a DNA match to germline. Trimming cost V 9 bases and J 11 bases; bases outside gene matches: 19. Germline V gene data show CDR1 as GITISATS and CDR2 as ISYDGTV (reference sequence). This CDR3 region has 13 residues. CDR3 loop: CALQNGDQDEKLF. DNA for the CDR3: TGTGCCTTGCAAAATGGGGACCAAGATGAGAAACTCTTT.

This chain uses TRGV9 with TRGJ1 or TRGJ2. In the absence of a J gene in TCRdb, the DNA was matched to germline to assign it here. The CDR3 spans 12 residues. V gave up 0 bases and J gave up 9 bases; unmatched junction bases: 5. Germline V gene lookup returns CDR1 GITISATS and CDR2 ISYDGTV (reference sequence). The DNA for the CDR3 is TGTGCCTTGTGGGAGGTGCCGTTTAAGAAACTCTTT. It encodes CALWEVPFKKLF.

This sequence joins TRGV9 and TRGJP1. In the absence of a J gene in TCRdb, the DNA was matched to germline to assign it here. Losses at the gene ends were 5 bases for V and 10 bases for J; bases not matched to a gene: 7. The CDR3 length is 12 residues. The germline V gene encodes CDR1 GITISATS and CDR2 ISYDGTV (reference sequence). The CDR3 reads CALWGKTWFKIF. The CDR3 coding sequence is TGTGCCTTGTGGGGCAAGACTTGGTTCAAGATATTT.

The chain uses TRGV4 and TRGJP2. This CDR3 region has 11 residues. Germline V gene data show CDR1 as EGSTGY and CDR2 as YDSYTSSV. V gave up 1 base and J gave up 10 bases; unmatched junction bases: 0. The CDR3 DNA reads TGTGCCACCTGGGATGGTTGGATCAAGACGTTT. Translating it yields CATWDGWIKTF.

The chain is built from TRGV5 and TRGJ1 or TRGJ2. No J segment appears in TCRdb, so it was assigned here by matching the sequence to germline. CDR3 size: 12 residues. Germline loops: CDR1 VINAFY, CDR2 YDVSNSKD. The V gene end was trimmed by 0 bases and the J gene end by 12 bases; junction bases not matched to a gene: 8. Here the CDR3 reads CATWDRPEGKLF. The CDR3 DNA reads TGTGCCACCTGGGACAGGCCCGAGGGGAAACTCTTT.

The table lists this clone with a count of one. There is no J gene call, but TRGV4 is given as the V gene. Germline V CDR1 and CDR2: EGSTGY, YDSYTSSV. The CDR3 has 15 amino acids. Here the CDR3 reads CATWDESGSDWMKTF. The CDR3 DNA follows: TGTGCCACCTGGGATGAGTCGGGTAGTGATTGGATGAAGACGTTT.

This clone was found once. The same CDR3 is also encoded by other DNA sequences in this sample. The rearrangement uses TRGV2 and TRGJ1 or TRGJ2. The J gene, not given by TCRdb, was assigned here from a germline match of the nucleotide sequence. V shed 0 bases and J 5 bases; nucleotides not matched to a gene: 4. The CDR3 is 13 residues long. Germline CDR1 EGSNGY, CDR2 YDSYNSKV. The chain's CDR3 is CATWDGRNYKKLF. Written as DNA, the CDR3 is TGTGCCACCTGGGACGGGCGCAATTATAAGAAACTCTTT.

As concerns this clone: Other nucleotide sequences in the sample specify the same CDR3. J is TRGJ1 or TRGJ2 and V is TRGV4. The J gene, missing from TCRdb, was assigned here through DNA to germline matching. The V segment lost 0 bases and the J segment 7 bases; nucleotides outside the gene matches: 6. Germline V gene data show CDR1 as EGSTGY and CDR2 as YDSYTSSV. This CDR3 spans 13 amino acids. CDR3 coding DNA: TGTGCCACCTGGGATGGGCGAAGATATAAGAAACTCTTT. It encodes CATWDGRRYKKLF.

The chain uses TRGV8 and TRGJ1 or TRGJ2. The J gene, left out of TCRdb, was set here by checking the DNA against germline. The CDR3 sequence is 13 residues long. The junction had 4 bases not matched to a gene; V was cut back by 3 bases and J by 2 bases. In germline, CDR1 is VENAVY, CDR2 YDSYNSRV. DNA for the CDR3: TGTGCCACCTGGGATCGGCATTATTATAAGAAACTCTTT. Translating it yields CATWDRHYYKKLF.

This chain links TRGV9 with TRGJ1 or TRGJ2. TCRdb leaves out the J gene; it was filled in here by matching the DNA to germline. This CDR3 comprises 12 residues. Germline V gene data show CDR1 as GITISATS and CDR2 as ISYDGTV (reference sequence). V shed 3 bases, J shed 5 bases, and the junction held 4 bases outside the gene matches. CDR3 nucleotide sequence: TGTGCCTTGTGGGAGAAGGATTATAAGAAACTCTTT. It specifies CALWEKDYKKLF.

This clone was seen only once. V gene TRGV4 combines with J gene TRGJ1 or TRGJ2. The J gene is absent in TCRdb and was assigned here via DNA matching to germline. V lost 3 bases to trimming and J lost 5 bases; unmatched junction nucleotides: 4. Germline V gene lookup returns CDR1 EGSTGY and CDR2 YDSYTSSV. The length of the CDR3 is 12 residues. CDR3 protein: CATWDYHYKKLF. In DNA, the CDR3 is TGTGCCACCTGGGATTATCATTATAAGAAACTCTTT.

This chain joins TRGV4 and TRGJ1 or TRGJ2. After removal of 0 bases from V and 3 bases from J, the junction contained 5 bases not matched to a gene. The CDR3 totals 14 residues. Per the germline V gene, CDR1 is EGSTGY and CDR2 is YDSYTSSV. The CDR3 coding sequence is TGTGCCACCTGGGATGGGCCCGGTTATTATAAGAAACTCTTT. This encodes CATWDGPGYYKKLF.

Comments on this clone: The junction differs from germline at one of its ends, possibly a read error. V and J are TRGV3 and TRGJ1 or TRGJ2. TCRdb supplies no J gene; here it was assigned by aligning the nucleotide sequence to germline. The CDR3 sequence is 11 residues long. The germline CDR1 and CDR2 sequences are VTNTFY and YDVSTARD (reference sequence). This CDR3 reads CAPWDNQKKLF. CDR3 in DNA: TGTGCCCCCTGGGACAACCAAAAGAAACTCTTT.